The source of this T cell receptor (beta chain) is a study of OX40 agonist ivuxolimab in advanced cancers. Study in general: Under the entry rules, prior anti-PD-1, anti-PD-L1 or anti-CTLA-4 therapy was allowed, and approximately 36% had some. Whole-study findings and limits: On average, CD8+ T cells had more expanded clones than CD4+. Low normalized T-cell clonal expansion was additionally recorded for some nonresponders.

Trimming stripped 5 bases from V and 0 bases from J, with 10 bases between. The CDR3 has 14 residues. Germline lookup yields CDR1 MDHEN and CDR2 SYDVKM. As for this clone: Its specificity is unknown.

The data were produced by immunoSEQ multiplex PCR, yet TCRdb's version contains in-frame clones alone and is incomplete. The sample includes around 20,000 clones, roughly 78% of them seen just once. V and J are TRBV28 and TRBJ1-1; TRBD1 is a possible D gene (6 bases). The clonotype originates from an adult with an advanced solid tumor such as melanoma, head and neck, liver or kidney cancer. Sequencing used CD4+ or CD8+ T cells sorted from blood, obtained in a trial of the OX40 agonist ivuxolimab. CDR3 loop: CASSVGALNTEAFF. The CDR3 DNA is TGTGCCAGCAGTGTGGGGGCCTTGAACACTGAAGCTTTCTTT.